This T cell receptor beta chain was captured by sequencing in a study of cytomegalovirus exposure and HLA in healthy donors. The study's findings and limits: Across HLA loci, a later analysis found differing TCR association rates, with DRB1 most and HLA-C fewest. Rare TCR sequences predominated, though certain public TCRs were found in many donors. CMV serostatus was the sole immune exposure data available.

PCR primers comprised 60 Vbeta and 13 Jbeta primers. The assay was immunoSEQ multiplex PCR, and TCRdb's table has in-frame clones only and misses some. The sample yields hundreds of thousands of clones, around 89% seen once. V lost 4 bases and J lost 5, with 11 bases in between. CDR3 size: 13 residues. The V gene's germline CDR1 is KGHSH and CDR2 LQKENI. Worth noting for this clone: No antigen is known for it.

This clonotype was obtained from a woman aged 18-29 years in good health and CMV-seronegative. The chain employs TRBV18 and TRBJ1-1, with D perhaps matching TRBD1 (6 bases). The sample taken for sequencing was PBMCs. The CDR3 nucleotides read TGTGCCAGCTCACTAACAGGGATGACTGAAGCTTTCTTT. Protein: CASSLTGMTEAFF.